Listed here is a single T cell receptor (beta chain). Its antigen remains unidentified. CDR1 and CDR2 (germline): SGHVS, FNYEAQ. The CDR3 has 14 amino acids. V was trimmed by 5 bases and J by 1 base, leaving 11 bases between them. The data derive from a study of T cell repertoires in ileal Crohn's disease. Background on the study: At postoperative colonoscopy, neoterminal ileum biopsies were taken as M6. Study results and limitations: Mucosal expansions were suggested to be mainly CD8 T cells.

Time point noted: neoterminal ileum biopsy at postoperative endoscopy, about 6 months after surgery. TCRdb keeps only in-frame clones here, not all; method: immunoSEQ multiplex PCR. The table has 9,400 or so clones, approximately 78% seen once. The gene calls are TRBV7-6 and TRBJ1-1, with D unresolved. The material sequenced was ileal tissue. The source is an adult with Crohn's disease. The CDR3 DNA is TGTGCCAGCAGCCGCCCCCTGCGGAACACTGAAGCTTTCTTT. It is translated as CASSRPLRNTEAFF.